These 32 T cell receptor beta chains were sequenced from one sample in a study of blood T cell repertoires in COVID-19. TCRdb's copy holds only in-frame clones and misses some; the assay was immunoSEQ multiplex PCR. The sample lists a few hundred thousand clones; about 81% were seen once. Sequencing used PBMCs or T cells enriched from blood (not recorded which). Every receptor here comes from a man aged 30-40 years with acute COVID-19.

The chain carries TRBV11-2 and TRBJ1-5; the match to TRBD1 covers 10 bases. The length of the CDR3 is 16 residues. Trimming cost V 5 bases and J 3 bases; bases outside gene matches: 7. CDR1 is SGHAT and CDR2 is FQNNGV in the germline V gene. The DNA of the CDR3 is TGTGCCAGCAGCGGAACCGGGACAGGGGACAATCAGCCCCAGCATTTT. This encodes CASSGTGTGDNQPQHF. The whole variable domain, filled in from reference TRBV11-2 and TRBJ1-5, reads EAGVAQSPRYKIIEKRQSVAFWCNPISGHATLYWYQQILGQGPKLLIQFQNNGVVDDSQLPKDRFSAERLKGVDSTLKIQPAKLEDSAVYLCASSGTGTGDNQPQHFGDGTRLSIL.

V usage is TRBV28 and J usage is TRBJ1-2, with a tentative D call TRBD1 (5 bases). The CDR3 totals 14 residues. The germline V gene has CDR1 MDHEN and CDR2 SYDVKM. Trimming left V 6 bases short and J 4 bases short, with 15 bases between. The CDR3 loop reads CASRPTDRVYGYTF. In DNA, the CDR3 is TGTGCCAGCAGACCCACCGACAGAGTCTATGGCTACACCTTC.

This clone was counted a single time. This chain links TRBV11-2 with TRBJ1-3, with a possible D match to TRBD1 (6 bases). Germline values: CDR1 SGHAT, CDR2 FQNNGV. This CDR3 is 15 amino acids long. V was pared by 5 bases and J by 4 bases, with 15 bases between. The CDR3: CASSLRQGWGNTIYF. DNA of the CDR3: TGTGCCAGCAGCCTACGTCAGGGGTGGGGAAACACCATATATTTT.

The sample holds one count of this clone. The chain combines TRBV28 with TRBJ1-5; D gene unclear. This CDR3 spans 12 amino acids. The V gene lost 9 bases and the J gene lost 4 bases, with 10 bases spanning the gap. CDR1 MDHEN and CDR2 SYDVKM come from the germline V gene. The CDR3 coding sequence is TGTGCCAGTTTACGGGAGAATCAGCCCCAGCATTTT. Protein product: CASLRENQPQHF.

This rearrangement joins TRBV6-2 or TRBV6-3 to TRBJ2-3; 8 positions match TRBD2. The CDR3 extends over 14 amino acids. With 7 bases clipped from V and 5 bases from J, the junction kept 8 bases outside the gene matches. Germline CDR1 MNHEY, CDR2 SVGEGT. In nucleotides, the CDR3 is TGTGCCAGCAACCCCGGACTAGCACGAGATACGCAGTATTTT. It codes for CASNPGLARDTQYF.

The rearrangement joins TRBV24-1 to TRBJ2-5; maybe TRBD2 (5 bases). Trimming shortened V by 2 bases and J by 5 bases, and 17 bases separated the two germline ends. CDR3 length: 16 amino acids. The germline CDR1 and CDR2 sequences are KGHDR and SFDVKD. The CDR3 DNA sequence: TGTGCCACCAGTGATTCAGTCCCCGGGGTATCGGAGACCCAGTACTTC. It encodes CATSDSVPGVSETQYF.

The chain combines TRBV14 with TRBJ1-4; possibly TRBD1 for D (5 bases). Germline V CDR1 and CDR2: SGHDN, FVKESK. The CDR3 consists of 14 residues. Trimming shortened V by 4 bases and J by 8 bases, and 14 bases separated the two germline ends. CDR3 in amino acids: CASSRGGELEKLFF. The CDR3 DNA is TGTGCCAGCAGCCGGGGGGGAGAGCTCGAAAAACTGTTTTTT.

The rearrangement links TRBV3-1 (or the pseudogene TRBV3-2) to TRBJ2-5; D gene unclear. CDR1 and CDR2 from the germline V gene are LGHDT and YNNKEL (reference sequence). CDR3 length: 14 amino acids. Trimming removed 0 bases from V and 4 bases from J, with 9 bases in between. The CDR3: CASSQDFRVETQYF. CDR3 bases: TGTGCCAGCAGCCAAGATTTTCGGGTAGAGACCCAGTACTTC.

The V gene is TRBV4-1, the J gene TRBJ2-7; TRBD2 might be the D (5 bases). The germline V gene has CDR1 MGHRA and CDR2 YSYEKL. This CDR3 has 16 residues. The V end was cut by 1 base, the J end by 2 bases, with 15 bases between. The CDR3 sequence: CASSQVTGSKAYEQYV. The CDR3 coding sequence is TGCGCCAGCAGCCAAGTGACGGGGTCAAAGGCCTACGAGCAGTACGTC.

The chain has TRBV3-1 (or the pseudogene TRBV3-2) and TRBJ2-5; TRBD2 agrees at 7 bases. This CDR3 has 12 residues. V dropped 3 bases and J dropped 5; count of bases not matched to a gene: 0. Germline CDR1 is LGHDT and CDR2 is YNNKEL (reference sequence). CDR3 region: CASSHSGETQYF. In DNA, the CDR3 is TGTGCCAGCAGCCATAGCGGGGAGACCCAGTACTTC.

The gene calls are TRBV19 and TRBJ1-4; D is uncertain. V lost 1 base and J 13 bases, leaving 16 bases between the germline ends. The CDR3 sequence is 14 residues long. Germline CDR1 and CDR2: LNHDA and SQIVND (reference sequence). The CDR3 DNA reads TGTGCCAGTAGTATAGCGATTGCGGACTGGGGACTGTTTTTT. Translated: CASSIAIADWGLFF.

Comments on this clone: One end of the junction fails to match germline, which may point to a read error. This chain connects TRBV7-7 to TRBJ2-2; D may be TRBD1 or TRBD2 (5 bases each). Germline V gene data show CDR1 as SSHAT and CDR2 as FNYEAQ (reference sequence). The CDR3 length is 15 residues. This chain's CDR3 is CASSLALGVAGELFF. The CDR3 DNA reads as TGTGCTAGCAGCTTAGCGCTAGGGGTTGCCGGGGAGCTGTTTTTT.

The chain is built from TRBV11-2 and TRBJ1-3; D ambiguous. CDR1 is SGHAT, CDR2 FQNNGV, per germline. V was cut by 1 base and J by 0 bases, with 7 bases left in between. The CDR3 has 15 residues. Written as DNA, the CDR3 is TGTGCCAGCAGCTTAGCTGGGAGCTCTGGAAACACCATATATTTT. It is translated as CASSLAGSSGNTIYF.

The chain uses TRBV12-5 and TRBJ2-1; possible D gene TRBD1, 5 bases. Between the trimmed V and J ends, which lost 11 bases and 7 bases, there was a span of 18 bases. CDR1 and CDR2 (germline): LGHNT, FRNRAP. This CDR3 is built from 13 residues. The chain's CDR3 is CAGQPDGANEQFF. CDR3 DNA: TGTGCTGGGCAACCCGATGGGGCAAATGAGCAGTTCTTC.

The CDR3 bases are TGTGCCAGTATCAATAGCGGGAGTTCTGGGGCCAACGTCCTGACTTTC. This gives the protein CASINSGSSGANVLTF. The chain is built from TRBV19 and TRBJ2-6; 9 bases map to TRBD2. The CDR3 contains 16 residues. The germline V gene encodes CDR1 LNHDA and CDR2 SQIVND (reference sequence). Germline trimming cut 7 bases from V and 1 base from J; bases unmatched to any gene: 5.

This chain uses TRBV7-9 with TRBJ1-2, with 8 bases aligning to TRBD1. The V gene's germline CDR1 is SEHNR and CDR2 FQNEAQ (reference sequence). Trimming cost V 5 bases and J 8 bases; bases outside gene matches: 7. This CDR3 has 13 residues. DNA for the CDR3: TGTGCCAGCAGCCCCGGACAGGGCTACGGCTACACCTTC. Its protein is CASSPGQGYGYTF.

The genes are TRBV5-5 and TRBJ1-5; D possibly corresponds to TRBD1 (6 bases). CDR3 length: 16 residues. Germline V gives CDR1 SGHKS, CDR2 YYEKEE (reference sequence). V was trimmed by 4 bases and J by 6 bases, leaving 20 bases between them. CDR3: CASSQTGNYQGQPQHF. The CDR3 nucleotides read TGTGCCAGCAGCCAAACAGGGAACTACCAAGGTCAGCCCCAGCATTTT.

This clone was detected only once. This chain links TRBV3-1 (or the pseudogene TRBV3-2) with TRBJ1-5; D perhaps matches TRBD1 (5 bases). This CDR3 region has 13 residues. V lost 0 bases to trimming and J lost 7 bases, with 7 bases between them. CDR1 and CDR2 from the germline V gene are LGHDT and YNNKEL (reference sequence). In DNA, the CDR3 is TGTGCCAGCAGCCAAGAGGGGGGACAGCCCCAGCATTTT. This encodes CASSQEGGQPQHF.

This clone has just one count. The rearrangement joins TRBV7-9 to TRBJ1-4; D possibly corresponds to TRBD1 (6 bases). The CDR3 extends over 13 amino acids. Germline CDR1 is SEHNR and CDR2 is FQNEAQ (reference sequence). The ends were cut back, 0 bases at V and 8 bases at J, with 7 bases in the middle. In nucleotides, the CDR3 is TGTGCCAGCAGCTTAGCGGGGGCCGAAAAACTGTTTTTT. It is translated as CASSLAGAEKLFF.

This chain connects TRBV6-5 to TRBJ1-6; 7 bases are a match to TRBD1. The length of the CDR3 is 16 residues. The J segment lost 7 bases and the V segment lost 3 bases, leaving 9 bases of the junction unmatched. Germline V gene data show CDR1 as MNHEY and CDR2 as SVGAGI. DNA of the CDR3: TGTGCCAGCAGTTATCCACAGGGGTCAAAAAATTCACCCCTCCACTTT. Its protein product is CASSYPQGSKNSPLHF.

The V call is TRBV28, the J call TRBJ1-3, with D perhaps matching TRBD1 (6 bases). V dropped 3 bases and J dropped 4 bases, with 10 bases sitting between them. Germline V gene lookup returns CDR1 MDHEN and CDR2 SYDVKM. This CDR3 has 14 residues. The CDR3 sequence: CASSFAGQGNTIYF. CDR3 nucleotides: TGTGCCAGCAGTTTCGCCGGACAGGGAAACACCATATATTTT.

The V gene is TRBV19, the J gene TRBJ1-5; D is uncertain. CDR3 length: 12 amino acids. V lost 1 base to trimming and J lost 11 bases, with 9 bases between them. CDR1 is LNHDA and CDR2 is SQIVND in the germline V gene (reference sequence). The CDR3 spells CASSIVGGTQHF. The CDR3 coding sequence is TGTGCCAGTAGTATAGTTGGAGGTACCCAGCATTTT. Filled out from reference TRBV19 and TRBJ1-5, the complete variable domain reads DGGITQSPKYLFRKEGQNVTLSCEQNLNHDAMYWYRQDPGQGLRLIYYSQIVNDFQKGDIAEGYSVSREKKESFPLTVTSAQKNPTAFYLCASSIVGGTQHFGDGTRLSIL.

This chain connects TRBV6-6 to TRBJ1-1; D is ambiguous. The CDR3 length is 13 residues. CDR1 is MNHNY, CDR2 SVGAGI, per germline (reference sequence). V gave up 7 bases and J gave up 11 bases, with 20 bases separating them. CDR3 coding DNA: TGTGCCAGCACCCTCCAGGAGGTGGAGCGGGCTTTCTTT. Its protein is CASTLQEVERAFF.

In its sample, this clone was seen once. The chain's CDR3 is CASRRGRDTGELFF. For the CDR3, the DNA is TGTGCCAGCAGAAGAGGCCGGGACACCGGGGAGCTGTTTTTT. V is TRBV28 and J is TRBJ2-2, with D hard to call. This CDR3 comprises 14 residues. Germline CDR1 reads MDHEN; CDR2 reads SYDVKM. With 6 bases removed from V and 3 bases from J, the gap between germline ends came to 11 bases.

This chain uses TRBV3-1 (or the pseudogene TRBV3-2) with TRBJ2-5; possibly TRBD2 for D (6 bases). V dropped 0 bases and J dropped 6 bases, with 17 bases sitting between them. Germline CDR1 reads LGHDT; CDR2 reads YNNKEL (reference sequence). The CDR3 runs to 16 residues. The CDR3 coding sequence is TGTGCCAGCAGCCAAGATAGGGAACGGGGGAAGAAGACCCAGTACTTC. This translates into CASSQDRERGKKTQYF.

DNA of the CDR3: TGTGCCAGCAAACCGGGACTCCCGGGGACGCAGTATTTT. Translation: CASKPGLPGTQYF. The rearrangement links TRBV2 to TRBJ2-3; a weak D match, TRBD2 (6 bases). CDR1 is SNHLY and CDR2 is FYNNEI in the germline V gene. The CDR3 extends over 13 amino acids. Trimming shortened V by 7 bases and J by 9 bases, and 17 bases separated the two germline ends.

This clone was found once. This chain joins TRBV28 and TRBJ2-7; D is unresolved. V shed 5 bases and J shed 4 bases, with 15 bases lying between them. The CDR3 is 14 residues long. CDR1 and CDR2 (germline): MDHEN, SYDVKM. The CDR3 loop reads CASSPIQAPYEQYV. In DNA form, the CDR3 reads TGTGCCAGCAGTCCAATTCAGGCCCCATACGAGCAGTACGTC.

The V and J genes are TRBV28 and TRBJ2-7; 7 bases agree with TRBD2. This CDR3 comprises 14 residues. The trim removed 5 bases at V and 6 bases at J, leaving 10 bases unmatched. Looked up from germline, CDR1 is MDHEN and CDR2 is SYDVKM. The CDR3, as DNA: TGTGCCAGCAGTATAAGGGGCCAGCGGGGCGAGCAGTACGTC. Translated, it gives CASSIRGQRGEQYV.

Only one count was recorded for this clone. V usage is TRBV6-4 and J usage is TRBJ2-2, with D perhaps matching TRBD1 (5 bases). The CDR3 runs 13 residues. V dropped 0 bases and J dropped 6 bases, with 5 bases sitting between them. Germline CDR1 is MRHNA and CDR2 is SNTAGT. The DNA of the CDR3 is TGTGCCAGCAGTGACTCGACAGCCGGGGAGCTGTTTTTT. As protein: CASSDSTAGELFF.

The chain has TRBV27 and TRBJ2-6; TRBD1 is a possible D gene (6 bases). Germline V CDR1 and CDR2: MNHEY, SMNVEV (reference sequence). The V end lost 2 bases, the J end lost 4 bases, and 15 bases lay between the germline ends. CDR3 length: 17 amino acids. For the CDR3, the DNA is TGTGCCAGCAGTTTAGGTACAGGGTGGAGCGGGGCCAACGTCCTGACTTTC. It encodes CASSLGTGWSGANVLTF.

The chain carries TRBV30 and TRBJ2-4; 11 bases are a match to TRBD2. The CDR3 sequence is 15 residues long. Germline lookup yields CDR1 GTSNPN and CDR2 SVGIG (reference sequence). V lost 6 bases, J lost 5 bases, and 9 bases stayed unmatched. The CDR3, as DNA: TGTGCCTGTATTAGCGGGAGGGCCGCGCAAAACATTCAGTACTTC. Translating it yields CACISGRAAQNIQYF.

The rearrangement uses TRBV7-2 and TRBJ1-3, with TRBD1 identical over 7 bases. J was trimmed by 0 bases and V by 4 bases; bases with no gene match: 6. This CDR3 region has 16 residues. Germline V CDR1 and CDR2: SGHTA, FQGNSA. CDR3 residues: CASSSGQATSGNTIYF. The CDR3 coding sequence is TGTGCCAGCAGCTCCGGACAGGCTACCTCTGGAAACACCATATATTTT.